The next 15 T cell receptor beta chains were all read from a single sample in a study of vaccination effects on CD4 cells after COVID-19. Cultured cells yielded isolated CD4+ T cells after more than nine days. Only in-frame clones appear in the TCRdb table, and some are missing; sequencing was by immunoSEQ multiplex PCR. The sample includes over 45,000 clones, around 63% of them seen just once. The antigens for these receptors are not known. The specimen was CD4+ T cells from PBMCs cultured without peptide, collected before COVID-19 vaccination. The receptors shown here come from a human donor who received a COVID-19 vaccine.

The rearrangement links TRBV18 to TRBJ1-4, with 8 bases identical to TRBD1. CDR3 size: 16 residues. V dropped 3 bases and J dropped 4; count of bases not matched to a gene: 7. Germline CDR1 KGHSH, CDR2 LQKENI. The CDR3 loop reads CASSPDRGVFNEKLFF. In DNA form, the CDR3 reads TGTGCCAGCTCACCTGACAGGGGAGTATTTAATGAAAAACTGTTTTTT.

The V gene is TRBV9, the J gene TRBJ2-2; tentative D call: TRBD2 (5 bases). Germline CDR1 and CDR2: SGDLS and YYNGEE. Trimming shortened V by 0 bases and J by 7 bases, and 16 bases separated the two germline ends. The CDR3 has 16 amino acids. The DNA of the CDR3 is TGTGCCAGCAGCGTAGCTCGACGGTCGAGGGTCGGGGAGCTGTTTTTT. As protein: CASSVARRSRVGELFF.

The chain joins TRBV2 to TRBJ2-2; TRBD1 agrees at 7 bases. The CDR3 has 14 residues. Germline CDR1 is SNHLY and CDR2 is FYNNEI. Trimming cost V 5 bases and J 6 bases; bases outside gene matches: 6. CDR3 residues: CASSYTQGAGELFF. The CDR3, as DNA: TGTGCCAGCAGTTACACCCAGGGGGCCGGGGAGCTGTTTTTT.

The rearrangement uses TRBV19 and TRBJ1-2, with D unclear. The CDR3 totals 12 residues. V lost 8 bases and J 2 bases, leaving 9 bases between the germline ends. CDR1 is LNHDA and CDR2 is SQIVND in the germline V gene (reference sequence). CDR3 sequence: CASATLNYGYTF. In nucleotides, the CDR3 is TGTGCCAGTGCCACTCTAAACTATGGCTACACCTTC.

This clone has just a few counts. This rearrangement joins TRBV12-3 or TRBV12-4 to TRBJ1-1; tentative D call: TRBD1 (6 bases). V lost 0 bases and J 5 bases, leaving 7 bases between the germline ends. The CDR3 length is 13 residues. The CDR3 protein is CASSLAGATEAFF. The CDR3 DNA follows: TGTGCCAGCAGTTTAGCGGGGGCGACTGAAGCTTTCTTT.

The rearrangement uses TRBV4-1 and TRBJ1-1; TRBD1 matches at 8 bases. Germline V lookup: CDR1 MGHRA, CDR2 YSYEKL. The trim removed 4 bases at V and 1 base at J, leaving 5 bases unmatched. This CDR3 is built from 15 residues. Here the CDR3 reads CASSPTGGKNTEAFF. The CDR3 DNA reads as TGCGCCAGCAGCCCAACAGGGGGAAAGAACACTGAAGCTTTCTTT.

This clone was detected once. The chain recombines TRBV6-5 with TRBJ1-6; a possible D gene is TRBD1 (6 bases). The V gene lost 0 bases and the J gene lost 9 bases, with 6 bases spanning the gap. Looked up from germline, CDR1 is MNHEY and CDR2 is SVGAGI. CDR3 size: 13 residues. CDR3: CASSYSGASPLHF. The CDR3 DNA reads TGTGCCAGCAGTTACTCGGGGGCTTCACCCCTCCACTTT.

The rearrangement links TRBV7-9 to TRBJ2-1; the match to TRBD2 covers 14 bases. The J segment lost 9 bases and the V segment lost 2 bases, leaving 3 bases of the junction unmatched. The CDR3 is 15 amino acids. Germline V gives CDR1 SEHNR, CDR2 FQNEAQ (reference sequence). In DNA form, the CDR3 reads TGTGCCAGCAGCTTACGGGGACTAGCGGGGGTTGAGCAGTTCTTC. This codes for CASSLRGLAGVEQFF.

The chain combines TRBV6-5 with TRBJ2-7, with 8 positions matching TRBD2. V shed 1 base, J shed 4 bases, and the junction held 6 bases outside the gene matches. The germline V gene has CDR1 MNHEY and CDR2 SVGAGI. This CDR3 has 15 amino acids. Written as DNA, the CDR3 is TGTGCCAGCAGTTACTGGCGGGGGGCGGGATACGAGCAGTACTTC. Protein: CASSYWRGAGYEQYF.

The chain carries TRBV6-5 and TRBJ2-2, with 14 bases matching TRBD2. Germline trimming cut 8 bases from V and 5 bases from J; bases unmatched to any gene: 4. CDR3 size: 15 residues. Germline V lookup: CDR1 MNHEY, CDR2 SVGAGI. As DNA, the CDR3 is TGTGCCAGCCTGACTAGCGGGGGGGTAACCGGGGAGCTGTTTTTT. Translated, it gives CASLTSGGVTGELFF.

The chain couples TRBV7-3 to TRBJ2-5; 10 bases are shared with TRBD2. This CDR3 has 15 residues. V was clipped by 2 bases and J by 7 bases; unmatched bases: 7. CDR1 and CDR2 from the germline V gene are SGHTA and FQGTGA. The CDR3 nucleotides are TGTGCCAGCAGCTTAGAGTCTAGCGGGGGAGGGACCCAGTACTTC. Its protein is CASSLESSGGGTQYF.

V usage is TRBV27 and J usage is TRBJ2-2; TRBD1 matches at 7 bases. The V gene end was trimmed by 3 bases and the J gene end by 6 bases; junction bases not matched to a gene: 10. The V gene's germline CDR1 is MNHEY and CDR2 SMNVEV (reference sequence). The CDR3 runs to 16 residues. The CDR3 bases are TGTGCCAGCAGTTTCTCTTGGGGCCAGGGGGCCGGGGAGCTGTTTTTT. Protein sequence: CASSFSWGQGAGELFF.

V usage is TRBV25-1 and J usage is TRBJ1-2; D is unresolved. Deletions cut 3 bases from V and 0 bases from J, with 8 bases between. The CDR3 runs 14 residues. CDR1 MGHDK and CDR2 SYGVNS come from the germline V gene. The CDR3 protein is CASSDSHPNYGYTF. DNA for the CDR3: TGTGCCAGCAGTGACAGTCATCCTAACTATGGCTACACCTTC.

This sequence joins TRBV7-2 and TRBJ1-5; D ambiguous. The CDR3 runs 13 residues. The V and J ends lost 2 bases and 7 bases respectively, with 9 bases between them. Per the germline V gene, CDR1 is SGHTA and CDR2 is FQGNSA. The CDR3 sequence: CASSLLIDQPQHF. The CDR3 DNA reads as TGTGCCAGCAGCTTACTCATCGACCAGCCCCAGCATTTT.

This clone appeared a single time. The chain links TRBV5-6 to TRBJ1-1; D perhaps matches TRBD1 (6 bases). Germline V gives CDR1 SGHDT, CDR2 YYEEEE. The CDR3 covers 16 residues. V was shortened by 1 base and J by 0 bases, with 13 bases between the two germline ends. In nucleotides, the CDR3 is TGTGCCAGCAGCTTGCCAGGGGCGATTGTGAACACTGAAGCTTTCTTT. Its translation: CASSLPGAIVNTEAFF.